These T cell receptor beta chains were read from a single sample in a study of blood T cell repertoires in COVID-19. Produced via immunoSEQ multiplex PCR; TCRdb's table is partial and in-frame only. This sample has roughly 420,000 clones, with 70% to 90% found just once. Sequencing was carried out using PBMCs or T cells enriched from blood (not recorded which). These receptor sequences come from a woman in her thirties with acute COVID-19. The CDR3 runs from the conserved cysteine through the conserved F or W. A D gene is named only where the DNA matches it firmly. Clone size is stated in some rows and not others, as once, few, many or a class when expanded.

V	J	size	length	D	DNA	CDR3
TRBV3-1/TRBV3-2	TRBJ1-4	-	15	-	TGTGCCAGCAGCCAGTCCGGGTGGACTAATGAAAAACTGTTTTTT	CASSQSGWTNEKLFF
TRBV4-1	TRBJ1-5	-	15	TRBD1	TGCGCCAGCAGCCAGAGCCAGGGGGCAAAACAGCCCCAGCATTTT	CASSQSQGAKQPQHF
TRBV19	TRBJ1-1	-	14	TRBD1	TGTGCCAGTAGTATGACAGGGGGCCGAACTGAAGCTTTCTTT	CASSMTGGRTEAFF
TRBV5-1	TRBJ1-4	-	15	-	TGCGCCAGCAGCCCGGCCGAGGGGGATCAGGTAAAACTGTTTTTT	CASSPAEGDQVKLFF
TRBV7-9	TRBJ1-3	once	18	TRBD1	TGTGCCAGCAGCCCCTGGACAGGGTCCGAACTCTCTGGAAACACCATATATTTT	CASSPWTGSELSGNTIYF
TRBV19	TRBJ2-5	-	13	-	TGTGCCAGTAGTATTAAGGGGAGGGAGACCCAGTACTTC	CASSIKGRETQYF
TRBV4-1	TRBJ1-1	-	14	-	TGCGCCAGCAGCCAGAGACTGATGAACACTGAAGCTTTCTTT	CASSQRLMNTEAFF
TRBV7-8	TRBJ2-1	-	15	TRBD1	TGTGCCAGCAGCTATGGACAGGGTTGGGGTGGGGAGCAGTTCTTC	CASSYGQGWGGEQFF
TRBV6-1	TRBJ1-1	-	16	-	TGTGCCCGCAGTGAAGGCGGGGGGGGTCCGGACACTGAAGCTTTCTTT	CARSEGGGGPDTEAFF
TRBV2	TRBJ1-3	few	15	-	TGTGCCAGCAACCTCGGAGGGGCCTCTGGAAACACCATATATTTT	CASNLGGASGNTIYF
TRBV30	TRBJ1-6	-	16	-	TGTGCCTGGAGTAGCCCTGGGGCGGGACGGGGTTCACCCCTCCACTTT	CAWSSPGAGRGSPLHF
TRBV11-3	TRBJ2-6	-	19	TRBD1	TGTGCCAGCAGCTCCCTACAGGGGCCCTTGTGGTGGGGGGCCAACGTCCTGACTTTC	CASSSLQGPLWWGANVLTF
TRBV19	TRBJ2-5	-	13	-	TGTGCCAGTAGTAATGACAGGGAGGCGACCCAGTACTTC	CASSNDREATQYF
TRBV5-1	TRBJ2-3	-	15	TRBD1	TGCGCCAGCAGGCCCGGGACAGGGTACACAGATACGCAGTATTTT	CASRPGTGYTDTQYF
TRBV6-5	TRBJ2-3	-	15	-	TGTGCCAGCAGTTACTCCCCCGGGGGAACAGATACGCAGTATTTT	CASSYSPGGTDTQYF
TRBV5-1	TRBJ2-2	-	16	TRBD2	TGCGCCAGCAGCCTCCCTTTAGCGGGCGGGACCGGGGAGCTGTTTTTT	CASSLPLAGGTGELFF
TRBV27	TRBJ1-1	-	14	-	TGTGCCAGCAGTTCGATGACAGGTCGGACTGAAGCTTTCTTT	CASSSMTGRTEAFF
TRBV12-3/TRBV12-4	TRBJ1-4	-	13	-	TGTGCCAGCAGTACTGGGCCTGATGAAAAACTGTTTTTT	CASSTGPDEKLFF
TRBV9	TRBJ2-2	-	13	-	TGTGCCAGCAGCGTAGTCGGGGACGGGGAGCTGTTTTTT	CASSVVGDGELFF
TRBV12-5	TRBJ1-1	-	14	-	TGTGCTAGTGGTTTGTGGCAGATGAACACTGAAGCTTTCTTT	CASGLWQMNTEAFF
TRBV24-1	TRBJ2-3	-	15	TRBD2	TGTGCCACCAGTGCTGCCGGACTAGGCACAGATACGCAGTATTTT	CATSAAGLGTDTQYF
TRBV4-2	TRBJ2-3	-	18	TRBD2	TGTGCCAGCAGCCAAGTCTCAGCGGGGGGGCCGAGCACAGATACGCAGTATTTT	CASSQVSAGGPSTDTQYF
TRBV7-2	TRBJ2-2	-	16	TRBD2	TGTGCCAGCAGCCCTCGGACTAGCGGGTTCACCGGGGAGCTGTTTTTT	CASSPRTSGFTGELFF
TRBV24-1	TRBJ1-6	-	13	-	TGTGCCACCAGTGCCAGGGTTGGGTCACCCCTCCACTTT	CATSARVGSPLHF
TRBV7-8	TRBJ2-2	-	20	TRBD1	TGTGCCAGCAGCTTTATCTCCGGGACAGCAACGAGTCGGAACACCGGGGAGCTGTTTTTT	CASSFISGTATSRNTGELFF
TRBV7-3	TRBJ2-3	-	14	TRBD2	TGTGCCAGCAGCTCGCGGGGGGAATCAGATACGCAGTATTTT	CASSSRGESDTQYF
TRBV5-1	TRBJ2-3	-	14	TRBD2	TGCGCCAGCAGCGGCGGGGGGCCGGGGGATACGCAGTATTTT	CASSGGGPGDTQYF
TRBV29-1	TRBJ2-1	-	14	TRBD2	TGCAGCTTACAGCGGGGTTCGTCCTACAATGAGCAGTTCTTC	CSLQRGSSYNEQFF
TRBV6-2/TRBV6-3	TRBJ2-7	-	19	-	TGTGCCAGCAGTTTCAACGTCCTAGCCGGTGGTGAGGGCCCTCACGAGCAGTACTTC	CASSFNVLAGGEGPHEQYF
TRBV5-1	TRBJ2-7	-	18	TRBD2	TGCGCCAGCAGCTTGGAGCTCACTTCTAGCGGGGGGACCTACGAGCAGTACTTC	CASSLELTSSGGTYEQYF
TRBV4-1	TRBJ1-2	few	13	-	TGCGCCAGCAGCCAAGTCGGGGTCGCCGGCTACACCTTC	CASSQVGVAGYTF
TRBV5-8	TRBJ1-2	-	13	-	TGTGCCAGCAGCTTGGCGCGGTTCTATGGCTACACCTTC	CASSLARFYGYTF
TRBV12-2	TRBJ2-1	-	20	-	TGTGCAAGTCGCCGCCTTGGTCTAGCGGGGGGGCCGAACTCCTACAATGAGCAGTTCTTC	CASRRLGLAGGPNSYNEQFF
TRBV18	TRBJ2-7	-	17	TRBD1	TGTGCCAGCTCACCAACCCCGGGACAGGGGGGACTAAACGAGCAGTACTTC	CASSPTPGQGGLNEQYF
TRBV5-1	TRBJ2-3	-	15	TRBD1	TGCGCCAGCAGCGGGGACAGTTATAGCACAGATACGCAGTATTTT	CASSGDSYSTDTQYF
TRBV4-3	TRBJ2-1	-	15	TRBD2	TGCGCCAGCGGAAGAGCGGGGGCCGCAAACAATGAGCAGTTCTTC	CASGRAGAANNEQFF
TRBV29-1	TRBJ2-7	once	14	TRBD1	TGCAGCGTTGAAGATCAGGACAGGGGGTATGAGCAGTACTTC	CSVEDQDRGYEQYF
TRBV19	TRBJ1-1	once	14	-	TGTGCCAGTAGTATCGGCAGTCGAGGCACTGAAGCTTTCTTT	CASSIGSRGTEAFF
TRBV6-4	TRBJ1-4	-	13	-	TGTGCCAGCAGTGACTCCAGTAATGAAAAACTGTTTTTT	CASSDSSNEKLFF
TRBV6-5	TRBJ2-7	-	14	-	TGTGCCAGCAGGGCCAACAGTTTCTCCTACGAGCAGTACTTC	CASRANSFSYEQYF
TRBV10-3	TRBJ2-2	-	18	TRBD2	TGTGCCATCAGGGCCCTTAGCGGGGGGGCGACGGTTACCGGGGAGCTGTTTTTT	CAIRALSGGATVTGELFF
TRBV7-2	TRBJ1-6	-	14	TRBD1	TGTGCCAGCAGCTCCCGGACAGGGAATTCACCCCTCCACTTT	CASSSRTGNSPLHF
TRBV2	TRBJ1-2	-	14	TRBD1	TGTGCCAGCACTACGGGACAGGGTATCGGGGGCTACACCTTC	CASTTGQGIGGYTF
TRBV10-3	TRBJ2-1	-	15	-	TGTGCCATCAGTGAGTGGGGGCCCTCCTACAATGAGCAGTTCTTC	CAISEWGPSYNEQFF
TRBV7-9	TRBJ1-2	-	14	-	TGTGCCAGCAGCTTAGGGGCCCCGAGCTATGGCTACACCTTC	CASSLGAPSYGYTF
TRBV7-3	TRBJ2-1	-	14	TRBD2	TGTGCCAGCAGCCCCGGGGGGGGCTACAATGAGCAGTTCTTC	CASSPGGGYNEQFF
TRBV5-1	TRBJ2-7	-	14	-	TGCGCCAGCAGCGGGGGCGGGCTCGTGGACGAGCAGTACTTC	CASSGGGLVDEQYF
TRBV9	TRBJ1-6	-	16	TRBD1	TGTGCCAGCAGCCCTCGGGACAGGGTTGGTAATTCACCCCTCCACTTT	CASSPRDRVGNSPLHF